The 7 T cell receptor beta chains reported below all come from one sample, sequenced in a study of T cells in Graves' hyperthyroidism and ophthalmopathy. Amplification yielded TCR beta CDR3 regions, with RNA transcripts as the source. The TCR CDR3 first-round RT-PCR relied on the HTBI primer set. One entry per CDR3 protein, called by TCRdb with MiXCR from the multiplex PCR reads. The sample carries approximately 630,000 distinct CDR3 sequences, 15% to 20% recorded once. The specimen sequenced was blood. These TCRs come from a woman in her twenties or thirties with Graves' hyperthyroidism.

The chain couples TRBV6-1 to TRBJ2-4; 8 bases line up with TRBD2. This CDR3 contains 15 residues. V gave up 2 bases and J gave up 6 bases; unmatched junction bases: 6. The germline V gene encodes CDR1 MNHNS and CDR2 SASEGT. This CDR3 is CASSEPVSGANIQYF. Here the CDR3 DNA reads TGTGCCAGCAGTGAACCGGTTAGCGGGGCAAACATTCAGTACTTC.

The genes are TRBV29-1 and TRBJ2-3; 8 nucleotides match TRBD2. This CDR3 is 19 amino acids long. Germline CDR1 reads SQVTM; CDR2 reads ANQGSEA. Trimming took 6 bases from V and 6 from J; bases not matched to a gene: 26. The CDR3 loop is CSVRPDSGTTPQPPDTQYF. The CDR3 DNA is TGCAGCGTCCGCCCGGATAGCGGGACAACTCCACAACCACCCGATACGCAGTATTTT.

In its sample, this clonotype was seen a few times. This chain connects TRBV4-3 to TRBJ2-5, with D perhaps matching TRBD1 or TRBD2 (5 bases each). The germline V gene has CDR1 LGHNA and CDR2 YSLEER. This CDR3 spans 19 amino acids. Trimming removed 1 base at V and 5 bases at J, with 26 bases between. CDR3 DNA sequence: TGCGCCAGCAGCCAAGGCTTGGTGGGGCCGCTGCGGGCGGGTGAGACCCAGTACTTC. It translates to CASSQGLVGPLRAGETQYF.

The chain links TRBV10-3 to TRBJ2-7; D unclear. CDR1 and CDR2 from the germline V gene are ENHRY and SYGVKD. The CDR3 has 15 amino acids. V gave up 3 bases and J gave up 0 bases, with 12 bases separating them. The CDR3 spells CAISESRPSSYEQYF. CDR3 coding DNA: TGTGCCATCAGTGAAAGCAGGCCCTCCTCCTACGAGCAGTACTTC.

This clonotype was observed at least ten times. J is TRBJ2-5 and V is TRBV6-1; D is perhaps TRBD1 (6 bases). The CDR3 length is 13 residues. Germline CDR1 and CDR2: MNHNS and SASEGT. The V end lost 5 bases, the J end lost 5 bases, and 12 bases lay between the germline ends. This chain's CDR3 is CASSIQGRETQYF. For the CDR3, the DNA is TGTGCCAGCAGTATACAGGGACGCGAGACCCAGTACTTC.

In this sample, this clonotype turned up many times. The rearrangement joins TRBV28 to TRBJ1-2; D is possibly TRBD1 (5 bases). This CDR3 spans 14 amino acids. Germline values: CDR1 MDHEN, CDR2 SYDVKM. V lost 6 bases and J lost 3, with 14 bases in between. CDR3 region: CASSLPGLDYGYTF. CDR3 sequence (DNA): TGTGCCAGCAGCCTACCAGGGCTGGACTATGGCTACACCTTC.

The table lists this clonotype with many counts. V usage is TRBV5-1 and J usage is TRBJ2-5; D is undetermined. Germline V gene data show CDR1 as SGHRS and CDR2 as YFSETQ. The V and J ends lost 1 base and 5 bases respectively, with 6 bases between them. This CDR3 has 12 residues. This CDR3 is CASSLSEETQYF. For the CDR3, the DNA is TGCGCCAGCAGCTTGTCCGAGGAGACCCAGTACTTC.